This T cell receptor beta chain was documented in a study of cytomegalovirus exposure and HLA in healthy donors. Researchers ran the PCR with 60 Vbeta and 13 Jbeta primers. Assay used: immunoSEQ multiplex PCR; TCRdb lists only in-frame clones, some missing. The repertoire holds around 99,000 clones, with under 80% as singletons. Unmatched junction bases numbered 2, after V lost 2 bases and J lost 1 base. Germline CDR1 and CDR2: MNHEY and SMNVEV (reference sequence). The CDR3 covers 14 residues. Sample: PBMCs. This sequence joins TRBV27 and TRBJ2-7; 7 bases agree with TRBD1. This TCR was sampled from a woman aged 50 to 65 in good health and CMV-seropositive. In DNA form, the CDR3 reads TGTGCCAGCAGTTTAGGGGACAGTTCCTACGAGCAGTACTTC. Its translation: CASSLGDSSYEQYF.